What follows are 23 T cell receptor beta chains derived from one specimen sequenced in a study of graft-versus-host responses after intestinal transplantation. TCRdb's table, derived via immunoSEQ multiplex PCR, lists solely in-frame clones and lacks some. The table shows about 90,000 clones, with more than 90% occurring only once. These receptors' targets are unknown. The source was unstimulated CD4+ T cells sorted from spleen or lymph node cells, collected before intestinal transplant. The receptors shown here come from a human donor who received an intestinal transplant.

The CDR3 DNA follows: TGTGCCAGCTCACGAGGTCCTAATTTTAACACCGGGGAGCTGTTTTTT. Translated, it gives CASSRGPNFNTGELFF. The chain uses TRBV18 and TRBJ2-2, with D hard to call. Trimming stripped 4 bases from V and 2 bases from J, with 14 bases between. There are 16 residues in the CDR3. The germline V gene has CDR1 KGHSH and CDR2 LQKENI.

V gene TRBV5-8 combines with J gene TRBJ2-7, with D possibly matching TRBD2 (6 bases). This CDR3 comprises 13 residues. V dropped 4 bases and J dropped 6 bases, with 14 bases sitting between them. CDR1 is SGHTS, CDR2 YDEGEE, per germline. The CDR3 DNA follows: TGTGCCAGCAGCATTTACATGGGGGGCGAGCAGTACTTC. This sequence encodes CASSIYMGGEQYF.

V gene TRBV15 combines with J gene TRBJ2-2; TRBD2 aligns across 9 bases. The germline V gene encodes CDR1 LNHNV and CDR2 YYDKDF (reference sequence). CDR3 size: 18 residues. Trimming cost V 4 bases and J 1 base; bases outside gene matches: 10. CDR3 sequence reads: CATSKDRATSGNTGELFF. The CDR3 DNA is TGTGCCACCAGCAAAGACAGGGCGACTAGCGGGAACACCGGGGAGCTGTTTTTT.

CDR3 DNA sequence: TGCGCCAGCAGCACGGGACTAGCGGGAAGGGCCTACGAGCAGTACTTC. This codes for CASSTGLAGRAYEQYF. The chain joins TRBV4-1 to TRBJ2-7, with 13 bases fitting TRBD2. The CDR3 loop spans 16 amino acids. Germline trimming cut 5 bases from V and 2 bases from J; bases unmatched to any gene: 6. Per germline, CDR1 MGHRA and CDR2 YSYEKL.

This chain connects TRBV7-2 to TRBJ2-1; no reliable D call. CDR3 length: 9 amino acids. Germline V gives CDR1 SGHTA, CDR2 FQGNSA. Trimming left V 4 bases short and J 11 bases short, with 3 bases between. CDR3: CASSWKQFF. Written as DNA, the CDR3 is TGTGCCAGCAGCTGGAAGCAGTTCTTC.

The chain has TRBV19 and TRBJ2-2, with D possibly TRBD1 on 6 matching bases. Germline assignment: CDR1 LNHDA and CDR2 SQIVND (reference sequence). V dropped 7 bases and J dropped 7 bases, with 13 bases sitting between them. This CDR3 comprises 13 residues. The CDR3 sequence is CASTQTGSGELFF. The DNA of the CDR3 is TGTGCCAGTACCCAGACAGGTAGCGGGGAGCTGTTTTTT.

This chain connects TRBV7-9 to TRBJ2-1; 7 positions agree with TRBD2. After removal of 4 bases from V and 0 bases from J, the junction contained 3 bases not matched to a gene. The CDR3 has 15 residues. Germline values: CDR1 SEHNR, CDR2 FQNEAQ (reference sequence). This chain's CDR3 is CASSSQRGSYNEQFF. CDR3 bases: TGTGCCAGCAGCTCCCAGCGGGGCTCCTACAATGAGCAGTTCTTC.

V gene TRBV28 combines with J gene TRBJ1-2; D not certain. V lost 2 bases, J lost 8 bases, and 12 bases lay in between. Germline CDR1 MDHEN, CDR2 SYDVKM. This CDR3 contains 13 residues. The CDR3, as DNA: TGTGCCAGCAGTTTACGCTCCAACGAGGGCTACACCTTC. It specifies CASSLRSNEGYTF.

CDR3 coding DNA: TGTGCCAGCAGCTTGCTACGAGGGGAAAAACTGTTTTTT. Its translation: CASSLLRGEKLFF. The chain links TRBV7-3 to TRBJ1-4; the D is unclear. The germline V gene has CDR1 SGHTA and CDR2 FQGTGA. This CDR3 is 13 amino acids long. V lost 3 bases and J lost 8, with 10 bases in between.

This clone was recorded once. The V gene is TRBV28, the J gene TRBJ1-5, with 7 bases that match TRBD1. The V segment lost 5 bases and the J segment 3 bases; nucleotides outside the gene matches: 7. There are 15 residues in the CDR3. Germline V gene data show CDR1 as MDHEN and CDR2 as SYDVKM. The CDR3 region is CASSLSGQNNQPQHF. The CDR3 coding sequence is TGTGCCAGCAGTCTTTCGGGACAGAACAATCAGCCCCAGCATTTT.

This chain connects TRBV28 to TRBJ2-6, with D uncertain. This CDR3 is 13 amino acids long. CDR1 is MDHEN and CDR2 is SYDVKM in the germline V gene. The ends were cut back, 3 bases at V and 3 bases at J, with 3 bases in the middle. The CDR3 sequence is CASSFRGANVLTF. CDR3 nucleotide sequence: TGTGCCAGCAGTTTTCGTGGGGCCAACGTCCTGACTTTC.

The genes are TRBV14 and TRBJ1-4; D is ambiguous. The V gene's germline CDR1 is SGHDN and CDR2 FVKESK. Trimming pared 6 bases from V and 0 bases from J, leaving 17 bases between. CDR3 length: 17 residues. The CDR3 DNA sequence: TGTGCCAGCAGTCCCGCCCCGGGAACCTCAACTAATGAAAAACTGTTTTTT. This encodes CASSPAPGTSTNEKLFF.

This chain links TRBV2 with TRBJ2-7; D may correspond to TRBD1 or TRBD2 (5 bases each). V was shortened by 6 bases and J by 3 bases, with 21 bases between the two germline ends. This CDR3 has 16 amino acids. Germline CDR1 and CDR2: SNHLY and FYNNEI. The CDR3 spells CASSYGTDPSFYEQYF. In nucleotides, the CDR3 is TGTGCCAGCAGCTACGGGACGGATCCTTCCTTCTACGAGCAGTACTTC.

The chain uses TRBV7-9 and TRBJ2-1; D not certain. Per the germline V gene, CDR1 is SEHNR and CDR2 is FQNEAQ (reference sequence). CDR3 size: 17 residues. V was shortened by 1 base and J by 6 bases, with 19 bases between the two germline ends. This CDR3 is CASSLGIGVTTLNEQFF. The CDR3 DNA reads TGTGCCAGCAGCTTAGGGATTGGGGTAACCACGCTCAATGAGCAGTTCTTC.

CDR3 sequence reads: CASSYRPGGTEAFF. CDR3 coding DNA: TGTGCCAGCAGTTACCGCCCAGGGGGCACTGAAGCTTTCTTT. The chain employs TRBV6-5 and TRBJ1-1, with 7 bases aligning to TRBD1. Per the germline V gene, CDR1 is MNHEY and CDR2 is SVGAGI. The CDR3 is 14 residues long. Unmatched junction bases numbered 4, after V lost 2 bases and J lost 4 bases.

The rearrangement uses TRBV27 and TRBJ2-7, with D uncertain. Trimming left V 5 bases short and J 2 bases short, with 22 bases between. The CDR3 length is 17 residues. In germline, CDR1 is MNHEY, CDR2 SMNVEV (reference sequence). The CDR3 region is CASSPNRLTSFPYEQYF. CDR3 bases: TGTGCCAGCAGTCCCAACCGGCTAACCTCTTTCCCCTACGAGCAGTACTTC.

The CDR3 DNA follows: TGTGCCAGCTCAACGGGGCTAGCGGGAGATGAGCAGTTCTTC. This sequence encodes CASSTGLAGDEQFF. V gene TRBV18 combines with J gene TRBJ2-1, with TRBD2 identical over 10 bases. CDR3 length: 14 residues. The germline CDR1 and CDR2 sequences are KGHSH and LQKENI. The J segment lost 8 bases and the V segment lost 5 bases, leaving 6 bases of the junction unmatched.

This chain connects TRBV6-1 to TRBJ2-3; D perhaps matches TRBD2 (5 bases). The V end was cut by 4 bases, the J end by 1 base, with 12 bases between. Looked up from germline, CDR1 is MNHNS and CDR2 is SASEGT. The CDR3 consists of 15 residues. CDR3 residues: CASSAGESRTDTQYF. The CDR3 DNA follows: TGTGCCAGCAGTGCCGGGGAGTCGCGCACAGATACGCAGTATTTT.

The rearrangement links TRBV7-9 to TRBJ2-7, with TRBD2 matching over 12 bases. Germline V gene data show CDR1 as SEHNR and CDR2 as FQNEAQ (reference sequence). The CDR3 extends over 16 amino acids. J gave up 3 bases and V 1 base, and 4 bases lay outside the gene matches. Written as DNA, the CDR3 is TGTGCCAGCAGCTTAGTACTAGCGGGAGGCGGCTACGAGCAGTACTTC. Encoded protein: CASSLVLAGGGYEQYF.

The V gene is TRBV30, the J gene TRBJ1-5; TRBD1 might be the D (5 bases). Germline V CDR1 and CDR2: GTSNPN, SVGIG (reference sequence). V was trimmed by 5 bases and J by 4 bases, leaving 9 bases between them. The CDR3 sequence is 12 residues long. CDR3 DNA sequence: TGTGCCTGGGGCGGGGGAAATCAGCCCCAGCATTTT. This encodes CAWGGGNQPQHF.

This chain uses TRBV5-1 with TRBJ2-1; D remains unclear. This CDR3 spans 17 amino acids. Germline loops: CDR1 SGHRS, CDR2 YFSETQ. The ends were cut back, 4 bases at V and 5 bases at J, with 22 bases in the middle. For the CDR3, the DNA is TGCGCCAGCAGCATTGGTTTATGGTCTGGCGGAAACAATGAGCAGTTCTTC. Protein: CASSIGLWSGGNNEQFF.

The V and J genes are TRBV11-2 and TRBJ2-5; TRBD1 matches 8 bases. The V gene end was trimmed by 5 bases and the J gene end by 2 bases; junction bases not matched to a gene: 19. The germline gives CDR1 SGHAT, CDR2 FQNNGV. The CDR3 covers 19 residues. The CDR3 loop is CASSRNTQGQGLRQETQYF. In DNA form, the CDR3 reads TGTGCCAGCAGCCGCAACACCCAAGGACAGGGTCTGAGGCAAGAGACCCAGTACTTC.

The chain has TRBV10-2 and TRBJ1-4; D unclear. Trimming removed 0 bases at V and 3 bases at J, with 23 bases between. Germline V lookup: CDR1 WSHSY, CDR2 SAAADI. The CDR3 spans 20 residues. CDR3 in amino acids: CASSESAGQAGFAANEKLFF. In nucleotides, the CDR3 is TGCGCCAGCAGTGAGTCAGCTGGGCAGGCAGGATTTGCGGCTAATGAAAAACTGTTTTTT.